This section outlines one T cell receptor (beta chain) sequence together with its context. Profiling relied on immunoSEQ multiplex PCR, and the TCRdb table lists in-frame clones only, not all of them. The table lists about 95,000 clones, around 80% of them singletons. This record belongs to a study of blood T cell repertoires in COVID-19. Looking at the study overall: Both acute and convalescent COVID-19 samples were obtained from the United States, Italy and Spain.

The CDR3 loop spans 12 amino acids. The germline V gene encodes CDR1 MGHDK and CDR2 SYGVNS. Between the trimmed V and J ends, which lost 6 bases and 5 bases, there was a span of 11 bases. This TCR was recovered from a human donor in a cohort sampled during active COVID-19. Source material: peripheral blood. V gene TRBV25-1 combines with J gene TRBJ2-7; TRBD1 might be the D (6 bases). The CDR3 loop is CASRGARNEQYF. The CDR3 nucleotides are TGTGCCAGCAGGGGGGCCAGGAACGAGCAGTACTTC.